This T cell receptor (beta chain) was captured by sequencing in a study of cytomegalovirus exposure and HLA in healthy donors. In regard to this clone: Antigen: not known.

General study points: Reports showed the classifier diagnosing cytomegalovirus status with high specificity and sensitivity. A few of the chains that were CMV-associated were confirmed in vitro to be specific for CMV antigens. A list of roughly 180 TCR beta chains associated with cytomegalovirus was given.

Clones were sequenced by immunoSEQ multiplex PCR, and TCRdb holds only the in-frame ones, with some missing. The data hold roughly 90,000 clones, with around 85% observed a single time. The V gene's germline CDR1 is SGHKS and CDR2 YYEKEE (reference sequence). The CDR3 consists of 15 residues. The ends were cut back, 4 bases at V and 3 bases at J, with 17 bases in the middle. The donors were part of the validation cohort, which consisted of over a hundred subjects and was separate from the first cohort of about 670 subjects. V usage is TRBV5-5 and J usage is TRBJ2-7; D remains ambiguous. The TCR sequence derives from a young man in good health and CMV-seropositive. The sample comprised PBMCs. The CDR3 loop is CASSLSLPEDYEQYF. CDR3 bases: TGTGCCAGCAGCCTGTCCCTCCCTGAGGACTACGAGCAGTACTTC.